The 30 T cell receptor beta chains reported below all come from one sample, sequenced in a study of PD-1 and CTLA-4 blockade in melanoma. The table came from immunoSEQ multiplex PCR; TCRdb's copy has only in-frame clones and leaves some out. The sample has about 21,000 clones; roughly 88% are singletons. This specimen was CD8+ T cells from peripheral blood, taken before anti-PD-1 treatment. Every receptor here comes from a human donor with melanoma.

The J gene is TRBJ1-2, the V gene TRBV30, with D unclear. The CDR3 sequence is 11 residues long. V was trimmed by 4 bases and J by 4 bases, leaving 7 bases between them. Per the germline V gene, CDR1 is GTSNPN and CDR2 is SVGIG (reference sequence). DNA of the CDR3: TGTGCCTGGAAGTTGACCTATGGCTACACCTTC. Residues: CAWKLTYGYTF.

The rearrangement joins TRBV28 to TRBJ2-3; D ambiguous. Germline assignment: CDR1 MDHEN and CDR2 SYDVKM. The CDR3 runs 16 residues. Between the trimmed V and J ends, which lost 7 bases and 0 bases, there was a span of 17 bases. In nucleotides, the CDR3 is TGTGCCAGCACTCTGGCAGCCACCCCTAGCACAGATACGCAGTATTTT. It translates to CASTLAATPSTDTQYF.

The chain employs TRBV7-8 and TRBJ2-7; 11 bases match TRBD1. The germline V gene has CDR1 SGHVS and CDR2 FQNEAQ. Trimming removed 3 bases from V and 2 bases from J; junction bases left unmatched: 0. This CDR3 contains 14 residues. The CDR3 nucleotides read TGTGCCAGCAGCTTGGACAGGGGGCCCTACGAGCAGTACTTC. The encoded protein is CASSLDRGPYEQYF.

This clone was counted between two and nine times. The rearrangement joins TRBV5-6 to TRBJ2-1; TRBD1 matches at 8 bases. The CDR3 extends over 13 amino acids. Germline CDR1 SGHDT, CDR2 YYEEEE. The ends lost 3 bases at V and 9 bases at J; junction bases unmatched: 5. The CDR3: CASSWPGGTEQFF. In DNA, the CDR3 is TGTGCCAGCAGCTGGCCAGGGGGCACTGAGCAGTTCTTC.

V usage is TRBV7-9 and J usage is TRBJ2-1; D not certain. The CDR3 extends over 12 amino acids. The germline V gene has CDR1 SEHNR and CDR2 FQNEAQ (reference sequence). The V end was cut by 3 bases, the J end by 8 bases, with 8 bases between. The CDR3 sequence: CASSFLYDEQFF. The CDR3, as DNA: TGTGCCAGCAGCTTTTTATACGATGAGCAGTTCTTC. Based on the CDR3 plus reference TRBV7-9 and TRBJ2-1, the full variable domain is DTGVSQNPRHKITKRGQNVTFRCDPISEHNRLYWYRQTLGQGPEFLTYFQNEAQLEKSRLLSDRFSAERPKGSFSTLEIQRTEQGDSAMYLCASSFLYDEQFFGPGTRLTVL.

V gene TRBV27 combines with J gene TRBJ2-7, with 9 positions matching TRBD1. The CDR3 has 14 residues. Trimming at V came to 3 bases and at J to 2 bases, leaving 2 bases not matched to a gene. Germline V gene sequence: CDR1 MNHEY, CDR2 SMNVEV (reference sequence). The CDR3 sequence is CASSFGTGPYEQYF. The CDR3 DNA is TGTGCCAGCAGTTTCGGGACAGGGCCCTACGAGCAGTACTTC.

CDR3 sequence (DNA): TGTGCCAGCAGCGAGGGGACCGCGCAAGAGACCCAGTACTTC. Amino acids: CASSEGTAQETQYF. V is TRBV3-1 (or the pseudogene TRBV3-2) and J is TRBJ2-5; D may be TRBD1 or TRBD2 (5 bases each). The CDR3 runs to 14 residues. CDR1 and CDR2 (germline): LGHDT, YNNKEL (reference sequence). The V and J ends lost 5 bases and 2 bases respectively, with 12 bases between them.

The rearrangement uses TRBV7-9 and TRBJ2-1; TRBD2 might be the D (7 bases). Germline V gives CDR1 SEHNR, CDR2 FQNEAQ (reference sequence). V shed 4 bases and J shed 5 bases, with 15 bases lying between them. The CDR3 length is 15 residues. The CDR3 DNA is TGTGCCAGCAGCTCCCCCGGAGGGGGGGACAATGAGCAGTTCTTC. It encodes CASSSPGGGDNEQFF.

The genes are TRBV7-8 and TRBJ1-1; no definite D call. The CDR3 totals 14 residues. Germline CDR1 and CDR2: SGHVS and FQNEAQ. The ends were cut back, 4 bases at V and 3 bases at J, with 12 bases in the middle. The CDR3 nucleotides read TGTGCCAGCAGCTCCTACGCCGGTGACACTGAAGCTTTCTTT. Protein: CASSSYAGDTEAFF.

A few counts support this clone. The rearrangement joins TRBV28 to TRBJ1-5; D unclear. Germline V gene data show CDR1 as MDHEN and CDR2 as SYDVKM. The CDR3 runs 14 residues. V was shortened by 2 bases and J by 3 bases, with 8 bases between the two germline ends. The CDR3 protein is CASSLGGLNQPQHF. The CDR3 region has the DNA TGTGCCAGCAGTTTAGGAGGACTCAATCAGCCCCAGCATTTT.

Written as DNA, the CDR3 is TGTGCCAGCAGTCCAGGAAACAATCAGCCCCAGCATTTT. Translating it yields CASSPGNNQPQHF. The chain has TRBV6-2 or TRBV6-3 and TRBJ1-5; D not resolved. Trimming pared 5 bases from V and 3 bases from J, leaving 8 bases between. CDR1 and CDR2 from the germline V gene are MNHEY and SVGEGT. There are 13 residues in the CDR3.

V usage is TRBV4-1 and J usage is TRBJ1-6; TRBD1 aligns across 7 bases. The CDR3 runs to 20 residues. Per germline, CDR1 MGHRA and CDR2 YSYEKL. V gave up 3 bases and J gave up 5 bases; unmatched junction bases: 19. CDR3 sequence (DNA): TGCGCCAGCAGCCATGAGTTATACGGGACAGCGTCATTAAATAATTCACCCCTCCACTTT. The encoded protein is CASSHELYGTASLNNSPLHF.

The rearrangement joins TRBV28 to TRBJ2-7, with TRBD1 identical over 10 bases. From germline, CDR1 is MDHEN and CDR2 SYDVKM. This CDR3 has 14 amino acids. V gave up 4 bases and J gave up 2 bases; unmatched junction bases: 2. DNA for the CDR3: TGTGCCAGCAGTTCCGGGACAGGGGCCTACGAGCAGTACTTC. Protein product: CASSSGTGAYEQYF. Looking up the rest from reference TRBV28 and TRBJ2-7 gives the full variable domain: DVKVTQSSRYLVKRTGEKVFLECVQDMDHENMFWYRQDPGLGLRLIYFSYDVKMKEKGDIPEGYSVSREKKERFSLILESASTNQTSMYLCASSSGTGAYEQYFGPGTRLTVT.

This chain joins TRBV5-4 and TRBJ1-1; 7 bases line up with TRBD1. Germline-derived CDR1 and CDR2 are SGHNT and YYREEE (reference sequence). The junction had 3 bases not matched to a gene; V was cut back by 4 bases and J by 3 bases. The CDR3 is 13 amino acids. CDR3 protein: CASSQDRDTEAFF. In nucleotides, the CDR3 is TGTGCCAGCAGCCAAGACAGGGACACTGAAGCTTTCTTT.

The rearrangement joins TRBV7-6 to TRBJ2-1, with 10 nucleotides matching TRBD2. The trim removed 2 bases at V and 6 bases at J, leaving 4 bases unmatched. This CDR3 comprises 15 residues. Germline lookup yields CDR1 SGHVS and CDR2 FNYEAQ. DNA of the CDR3: TGTGCCAGCAGCTTAAGCGGGGGGGCTCCCAATGAGCAGTTCTTC. It yields the protein CASSLSGGAPNEQFF.

The V call is TRBV3-1 (or the pseudogene TRBV3-2), the J call TRBJ2-2; no clear D. The CDR3 extends over 16 amino acids. Germline loops: CDR1 LGHDT, CDR2 YNNKEL (reference sequence). Deletions cut 0 bases from V and 1 base from J, with 9 bases between. In nucleotides, the CDR3 is TGTGCCAGCAGCCAAGATCCAGCCGGGAACACCGGGGAGCTGTTTTTT. This sequence encodes CASSQDPAGNTGELFF.

This clone was seen once. For the CDR3, the DNA is TGCGCCAGCAGCACCCGGACTAGCGGGCTCGGGGATACGCAGTATTTT. Protein product: CASSTRTSGLGDTQYF. The J gene is TRBJ2-3, the V gene TRBV5-1, with 11 bases matching TRBD2. This CDR3 is 16 amino acids long. Germline CDR1 reads SGHRS; CDR2 reads YFSETQ. Trimming took 4 bases from V and 6 from J; bases not matched to a gene: 10.

The V gene is TRBV7-8, the J gene TRBJ2-5; the D gene is possibly TRBD2 (7 bases). CDR1 and CDR2 (germline): SGHVS, FQNEAQ. The CDR3 totals 14 residues. Trimming took 5 bases from V and 5 from J, leaving 15 bases between them. CDR3 protein: CASSIGGGWETQYF. The CDR3 DNA sequence: TGTGCCAGCAGCATAGGGGGGGGATGGGAGACCCAGTACTTC.

V is TRBV6-5 and J is TRBJ2-7; D might be TRBD2 (5 bases). V gave up 0 bases and J gave up 5 bases, with 11 bases separating them. Per the germline V gene, CDR1 is MNHEY and CDR2 is SVGAGI. This CDR3 is 14 amino acids long. This chain's CDR3 is CASSYSPDGDEQYF. Written as DNA, the CDR3 is TGTGCCAGCAGTTACTCACCGGACGGGGACGAGCAGTACTTC.

This sequence joins TRBV7-8 and TRBJ1-1; a weak D match, TRBD1 (5 bases). The CDR3 covers 13 residues. Germline CDR1 is SGHVS and CDR2 is FQNEAQ. V was pared by 5 bases and J by 4 bases, with 11 bases between. The CDR3 here is CASSDSVGTEAFF. The CDR3 DNA reads TGTGCCAGCAGCGACAGTGTCGGCACTGAAGCTTTCTTT.

The gene calls are TRBV11-2 and TRBJ1-6; D gene uncertain. The V and J ends lost 3 bases and 9 bases respectively, with 3 bases between them. The CDR3 sequence is 11 residues long. CDR1 is SGHAT, CDR2 FQNNGV, per germline. This chain's CDR3 is CASSFGSPLHF. The CDR3 DNA is TGTGCCAGCAGCTTCGGTTCACCCCTCCACTTT. Variable domain in full (rest from reference TRBV11-2 and TRBJ1-6): EAGVAQSPRYKIIEKRQSVAFWCNPISGHATLYWYQQILGQGPKLLIQFQNNGVVDDSQLPKDRFSAERLKGVDSTLKIQPAKLEDSAVYLCASSFGSPLHFGNGTRLTVT.

The chain couples TRBV28 to TRBJ2-3, with no clear D. Germline V gene lookup returns CDR1 MDHEN and CDR2 SYDVKM. The CDR3 has 13 residues. Trimming took 4 bases from V and 3 from J, leaving 8 bases between them. CDR3 amino acids: CASSSSFTDTQYF. In DNA, the CDR3 is TGTGCCAGCAGTTCCTCCTTTACAGATACGCAGTATTTT.

V gene TRBV30 combines with J gene TRBJ2-7; 8 bases map to TRBD2. The CDR3 runs 13 residues. With V trimmed by 4 bases and J by 5 bases, 7 bases remained unmatched. The germline V gene encodes CDR1 GTSNPN and CDR2 SVGIG (reference sequence). The CDR3 DNA is TGTGCCTGGACGGGGGGGCCCGCGAACGAGCAGTACTTC. This translates into CAWTGGPANEQYF.

The V gene is TRBV19, the J gene TRBJ1-1; weak D call: TRBD1 (5 bases). The V and J ends lost 0 bases and 3 bases respectively, with 8 bases between them. CDR1 and CDR2 from the germline V gene are LNHDA and SQIVND (reference sequence). This CDR3 has 14 amino acids. This CDR3 reads CASSIDLGDTEAFF. CDR3 coding DNA: TGTGCCAGTAGTATAGATCTGGGGGACACTGAAGCTTTCTTT.

V and J are TRBV15 and TRBJ1-6; perhaps TRBD1 as D (5 bases). Trimming removed 1 base at V and 7 bases at J, with 14 bases between. This CDR3 is built from 16 residues. Germline V gene sequence: CDR1 LNHNV, CDR2 YYDKDF (reference sequence). Written as DNA, the CDR3 is TGTGCCACCAGCAGAGCGAACCGGGACCCGAATTCACCCCTCCACTTT. Protein sequence: CATSRANRDPNSPLHF.

The rearrangement joins TRBV9 to TRBJ1-1, with D perhaps matching TRBD1 (5 bases). CDR1 is SGDLS, CDR2 YYNGEE, per germline. The CDR3 spans 12 residues. V shed 3 bases and J shed 8 bases, with 11 bases lying between them. CDR3 sequence (DNA): TGTGCCAGCAGCGGGGACTTAGGCGAAGCTTTCTTT. Amino acids: CASSGDLGEAFF.

The V and J genes are TRBV2 and TRBJ1-1; D is undetermined. Germline CDR1 reads SNHLY; CDR2 reads FYNNEI. CDR3 length: 13 residues. The V end lost 5 bases, the J end lost 2 bases, and 9 bases lay between the germline ends. In DNA, the CDR3 is TGTGCCAGCAGTTTTACAAGCAACACTGAAGCTTTCTTT. It specifies CASSFTSNTEAFF.

This clone was seen a few times. The chain recombines TRBV28 with TRBJ1-2; 7 nucleotides match TRBD1. In germline, CDR1 is MDHEN, CDR2 SYDVKM. The CDR3 has 13 residues. With 6 bases clipped from V and 8 bases from J, the junction kept 9 bases outside the gene matches. CDR3: CASSSTGYGGYTF. The CDR3 DNA reads as TGTGCCAGCAGCTCGACAGGGTACGGAGGCTACACCTTC.

This chain joins TRBV5-5 and TRBJ1-1, with D possibly being TRBD1 (6 bases). The CDR3 is 14 residues long. Between the trimmed V and J ends, which lost 4 bases and 0 bases, there was a span of 10 bases. The germline V gene has CDR1 SGHKS and CDR2 YYEKEE (reference sequence). CDR3 amino acids: CASSQDRMNTEAFF. The CDR3 nucleotides are TGTGCCAGCAGCCAGGACAGAATGAACACTGAAGCTTTCTTT.

The chain uses TRBV6-5 and TRBJ1-1, with 7 bases matching TRBD1. V lost 2 bases and J lost 3; bases outside the gene matches: 3. CDR1 and CDR2 (germline): MNHEY, SVGAGI. The CDR3 is 14 amino acids. This CDR3 reads CASSYEGAHTEAFF. For the CDR3, the DNA is TGTGCCAGCAGTTACGAGGGGGCGCACACTGAAGCTTTCTTT.